Ten or more counts support the clone carrying this T cell receptor beta chain. Antigen: not known. Each TCR cDNA molecule bore a unique molecular identifier. Using its own MiXCR run on the 5' RACE reads, TCRdb lists one record per CDR3 protein. The table includes 45,000 or so distinct CDR3 sequences, about 11% detected once. With V trimmed by 5 bases and J by 8 bases, 11 bases remained unmatched. CDR3 size: 16 residues. Germline V lookup: CDR1 SGHTA, CDR2 FQGNSA. This record belongs to a study of spatial heterogeneity in lung cancer. Study observations and caveats: The appearance of ubiquitous expanded tumor TCRs in blood was greater at resection than follow-up.

Described time point: sample taken at primary tumor resection. From tumor, nontumor lung or frozen PBMC, whole RNA was taken unsorted for sequencing. This rearrangement joins TRBV7-2 to TRBJ2-1; 11 nucleotides match TRBD1. The sequence derives from a female donor with early-stage non-small cell lung cancer. This sample comprised PBMCs, obtained at surgery. The CDR3 loop is CASSQTKDRGLYEQFF. In DNA, the CDR3 is TGTGCCAGCAGCCAGACCAAGGACAGGGGGCTCTATGAGCAGTTCTTC.